These T cell receptor beta chains were read from a single sample in a study of blood T cell repertoires in COVID-19. Here immunoSEQ multiplex PCR was the method, and the copy in TCRdb shows in-frame clones only, minus some. Of tens of thousands of clones listed, roughly 78% are singletons. The sequenced material came from peripheral blood. The receptors come from a man aged 50-60 years with active or convalescent COVID-19. The CDR3 runs from the conserved cysteine through the conserved F or W. Each record gives: J gene, V gene, clone size, D gene, CDR3 DNA, CDR3 protein. A D gene is named only where the DNA matches it firmly. Clone sizes are given selectively: once, few, many, or a class where the clone is expanded.

TRBJ2-7,TRBV12-3/TRBV12-4,-,-,TGTGCCAGCAGTTTTCTAGGAGAGCAGTACTTC,CASSFLGEQYF
TRBJ2-2,TRBV27,-,-,TGTGCCAGCAGTTTGGCCACCGGGGAGCTGTTTTTT,CASSLATGELFF
TRBJ1-6,TRBV2,-,TRBD1,TGTGCCAGCAGTGAAGAGGGACAGAGCTCCTATAATTCACCCCTCCACTTT,CASSEEGQSSYNSPLHF
TRBJ2-1,TRBV21-1,-,-,TGTGCCAGCAGCAAAAACTATAAATATCATAGTAGGCGGCACAATGAGCAGTTCTTC,CASSKNYKYHSRRHNEQFF
TRBJ1-1,TRBV4-3,once,-,TGCGCCAGCAGCCTGGGCCAGGACACTGAAGCTTTCTTT,CASSLGQDTEAFF
TRBJ1-1,TRBV6-5,-,TRBD1,TGTGCCAGCAGCACAACAGGGGGCACTGAAGCTTTCTTT,CASSTTGGTEAFF
TRBJ1-5,TRBV10-2,few,TRBD1,TGCGCCAGCAGACCGGGACAGGGAAATAATCAGCCCCAGCATTTT,CASRPGQGNNQPQHF
TRBJ1-2,TRBV2,once,TRBD1,TGTGCCAGCACCACGGACAGGGATTATGGCTACACCTTC,CASTTDRDYGYTF
TRBJ2-7,TRBV6-2/TRBV6-3,-,-,TGTGCCAGCAGTTACGAGGATGGGAGCTCCTACGAGCAGTACTTC,CASSYEDGSSYEQYF
TRBJ2-3,TRBV7-2,-,-,TGTGCCAGCAGCCCCAAAAAGGGGTTTTCTAGCACAGATACGCAGTATTTT,CASSPKKGFSSTDTQYF
TRBJ2-1,TRBV5-6,-,-,TGTGCCAGCAGCTCGGGACTTGCCAATGAGCAGTTCTTC,CASSSGLANEQFF
TRBJ1-2,TRBV28,-,-,TGTGCCAGCAGTACCTCCACATCCGCTTATGGCTACACCTTC,CASSTSTSAYGYTF
TRBJ2-5,TRBV7-9,-,TRBD2,TGTGCCAGCAGCCCCCCTTGGCGACTAGCGAAATCTGGAGAGACCCAGTACTTC,CASSPPWRLAKSGETQYF
TRBJ1-2,TRBV9,-,-,TGTGCCAGCAGCGTAGCCGCAGCTCAGGGCTATGGCTACACCTTC,CASSVAAAQGYGYTF
TRBJ2-7,TRBV3-1/TRBV3-2,-,-,TGTGCCAGCAGTAATGATGTCGGTGAGCAGTACTTC,CASSNDVGEQYF
TRBJ2-2,TRBV5-4,-,TRBD1,TGTGCCAGCAGCCTGGACAGGGTGAACACCGGGGAGCTGTTTTTT,CASSLDRVNTGELFF
TRBJ1-1,TRBV7-2,-,-,TGTGCCAGCAGCTTAAAGGGGCTGGCGAACACTGAAGCTTTCTTT,CASSLKGLANTEAFF
TRBJ1-6,TRBV7-2,-,TRBD1,TGTGCCAGCAGCTTAGGACAGGGGTGGTCACCCCTCCACTTT,CASSLGQGWSPLHF
TRBJ2-3,TRBV7-2,-,-,TGTGCCAGCAGCTTAGGGGGGGCAGATACGCAGTATTTT,CASSLGGADTQYF
TRBJ1-6,TRBV5-4,-,-,TGTGCCAGCAGCCCCCGAGGGGGAGATAATTCACCCCTCCACTTT,CASSPRGGDNSPLHF
TRBJ2-3,TRBV7-6,-,-,TGTGCCAGCAGCTTAGCCCGCGAAGATACGCAGTATTTT,CASSLAREDTQYF
TRBJ1-2,TRBV5-1,-,TRBD1,TGCGCCAGCAGCCCCGGGACAGGGGTCTATGGCTACACCTTC,CASSPGTGVYGYTF
TRBJ1-6,TRBV7-2,few,TRBD1,TGTGCCAGCAGCCTGGGATCCGGGACAGTTTTTTCACCCCTCCACTTT,CASSLGSGTVFSPLHF
TRBJ1-5,TRBV19,-,TRBD1,TGTGCCAGTAGTATGGGCCAGGGGGGCAATCAGCCCCAGCATTTT,CASSMGQGGNQPQHF